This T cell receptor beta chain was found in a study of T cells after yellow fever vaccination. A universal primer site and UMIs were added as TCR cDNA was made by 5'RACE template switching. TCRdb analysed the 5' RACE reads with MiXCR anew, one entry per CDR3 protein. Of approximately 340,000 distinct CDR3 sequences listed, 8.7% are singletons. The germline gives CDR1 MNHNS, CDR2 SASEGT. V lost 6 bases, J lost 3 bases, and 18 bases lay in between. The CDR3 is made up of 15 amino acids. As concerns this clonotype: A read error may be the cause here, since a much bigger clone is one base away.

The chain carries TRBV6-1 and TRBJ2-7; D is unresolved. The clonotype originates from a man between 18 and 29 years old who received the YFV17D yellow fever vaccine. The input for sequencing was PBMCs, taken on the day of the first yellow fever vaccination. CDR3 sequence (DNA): TGTGCCAGCAGACCTGGACGGTCCAACTGCTACGAGCAGTACTTC. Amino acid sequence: CASRPGRSNCYEQYF.